This T cell receptor (beta chain) was identified in a study of beta chain features in type 1 diabetes (dated by TCRdb to the late 2010s). About the study as a whole: No differences in mean age, gender distribution, total cell number or subset yield were found between patients and healthy donors. A total of roughly 100,000,000 sorted cells were examined across all samples, and the number of cells per subset was strongly correlated with RNA yield. The study compared the TCRB repertoires of sorted circulating CD4+ T cell subsets in recently diagnosed type 1 diabetes patients with those in matched healthy donors. Regulatory and stem cell-like memory subsets were obtained from only 8 patients and roughly 8 healthy donors, while naive and central memory subsets were obtained from all 30 or so donors.

The High Capacity cDNA Reverse Transcription Kit was used to reverse transcribe all of the isolated RNA, meaning that expressed TCRB transcripts were what got sequenced. Deep immunoSEQ sequencing was performed on naive, central memory and regulatory T cell samples, with an average of around 3.5 million total reads per sample. Sorted cells were lysed in RLT buffer, and RNA was extracted using DNase-treated RNeasy Micro or Mini kits according to cell number. Each cell subset was processed on its own to prevent cross-contamination, while patient and healthy donor samples were processed together. The immunoSEQ multiplex PCR was used to amplify TCRB sequences from cDNA, generating 87-bp fragments that spanned the CDR3 region. Sequencing of the amplicons was done on the Illumina HiSeq platform. In the source study's methods: Synthetic template baselines were used to correct PCR bias computationally, reads within Hamming distance 2 were collapsed together, and singletons that could not be merged were discarded. By aligning reads against IMGT, V, D and J genes, CDR3 length, and insertions or deletions at six rearrangement sites were assigned. Clonotype counts were normalized to sorted cell number within each subset before computing true diversity and Gini coefficients with the tcR R package. The overlap coefficient, calculated on TCRB nucleotide sequences, was used to measure repertoire sharing. The immuneACCESS repertoire file appears here via TCRdb, limited to in-frame rearrangements. These files lack a portion of the clones; in checked studies, under half of the deficit traces to unresolved V genes, and the cause of the others is not known. The D gene and trimming were derived from the DNA, and the V and J assignments and clone size from that table. This sample has about 130,000 clones in its table, and 9.2% of those were observed once. The ten largest clones take up 0.6% to 0.85% of the sample.

This clone was observed at least ten times. What this receptor recognizes is not known. Base qualities were left out, and no much larger clone turns up one base away. The CDR3 runs 18 residues from the cysteine to the phenylalanine. The retained sequence is limited to the CDR3, 54 bases, with the frame set at the first base. CDR1 SEHNR and CDR2 FQNEAQ were looked up in the germline V gene (reference sequence). Here V drops 5 bases and J drops 1 base, and the junction holds 14 bases not matched to any gene. Overall study outcomes, separate from this receptor: Because cDNA was sequenced instead of genomic DNA, highly expressing activated cells could be over-represented, though the groups showed no difference in activation or CD3 levels. The naive, central memory and regulatory TCRB repertoires appeared to resemble one another more closely among patients than among healthy donors. Because the HLA sub-analyses included only small numbers of individuals, any influence of HLA type on TCRB rearrangement was left unresolved. Shorter templates might have been favored by PCR, but patient and control samples were amplified and corrected together, so both groups would have been affected equally by any skew. Fewer insertions and more nucleotide deletions at VDJ recombination sites were observed in patients with type 1 diabetes, implying thymic rearrangement abnormalities. In all four CD4+ subsets, TCRB CDR3 length was moderately but significantly shorter in type 1 diabetes patients.

Each donor gave one peripheral blood draw, roughly 0.12 L on average, collected into heparinised tubes. A BD FACSAria II and a panel including CD45RO, CCR7, CD25, CD127, CD95 and CD27 were used to sort naive, central memory, regulatory and stem cell-like memory CD4+ T cells. All sorted populations exceeded 98% purity. PBMCs were separated immediately by Lymphoprep density gradient centrifugation and were stained directly, without being cultured. So that batch effects would be minimized, each experiment stained and sorted samples in pairs, pairing one healthy donor with one patient. The clonotype was recovered from a man between 18 and 29 years old in good health. The specimen sequenced was central memory CD4+ T cells from blood. The chain is encoded by TRBV7-9 joined to TRBJ2-3; TRBD2 agrees with 8 junctional bases. The CDR3 amino acid sequence is: CASSKPSRLAYGTDTQYF. The base sequence is TGTGCCAGCAGCAAACCTTCGAGACTAGCGTACGGCACAGATACGCAGTATTTT.